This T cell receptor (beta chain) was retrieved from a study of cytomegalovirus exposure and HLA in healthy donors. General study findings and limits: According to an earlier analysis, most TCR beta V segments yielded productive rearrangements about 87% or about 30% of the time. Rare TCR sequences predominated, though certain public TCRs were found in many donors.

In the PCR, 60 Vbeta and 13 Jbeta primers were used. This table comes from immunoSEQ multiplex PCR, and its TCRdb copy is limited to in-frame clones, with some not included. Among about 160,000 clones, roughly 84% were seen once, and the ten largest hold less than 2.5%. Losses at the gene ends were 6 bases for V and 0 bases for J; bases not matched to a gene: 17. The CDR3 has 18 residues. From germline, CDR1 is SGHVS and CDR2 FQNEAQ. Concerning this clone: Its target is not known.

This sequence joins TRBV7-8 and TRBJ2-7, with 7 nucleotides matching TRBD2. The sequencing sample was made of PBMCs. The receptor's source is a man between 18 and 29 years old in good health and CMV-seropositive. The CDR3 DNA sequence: TGTGCCAGCAGACCAAAGGTGTTCCCCGGGAGGTCCTCCTACGAGCAGTACTTC. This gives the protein CASRPKVFPGRSSYEQYF. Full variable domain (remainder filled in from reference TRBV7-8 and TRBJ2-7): GAGVSQSPRYKVAKRGQDVALRCDPISGHVSLFWYQQALGQGPEFLTYFQNEAQLDKSGLPSDRFFAERPEGSVSTLKIQRTQQEDSAVYLCASRPKVFPGRSSYEQYFGPGTRLTVT.